These 25 T cell receptor beta chains originate from one sample sequenced in a study of blood T cells in healthy people across ages. A second roughly 7 to 11 cycle PCR used barcoded and J-beta primers. Each CDR3 protein is one row after TCRdb ran MiXCR on the 5' RACE reads. Among a few hundred thousand distinct CDR3 sequences listed, about half were seen once. Source material: blood. These receptors originate from a man in his sixties in good health.

Remarks on this clonotype: Being one base from a much bigger clone, this may be a read error. The CDR3 DNA follows: TGCAGTGCTAGGGGACTAGTGGTGATCACAGATACGCAGTATTTT. Translating gives CSARGLVVITDTQYF. The chain joins TRBV20-1 to TRBJ2-3; TRBD2 matches at 8 bases. Germline V gene lookup returns CDR1 DFQATT and CDR2 SNEGSKA (reference sequence). Losses at the gene ends were 3 bases for V and 2 bases for J; bases not matched to a gene: 7. This CDR3 contains 15 residues.

The sample holds many counts of this clonotype. J is TRBJ1-5 and V is TRBV2; a weak D match, TRBD1 (6 bases). Between the trimmed V and J ends, which lost 6 bases and 0 bases, there was a span of 15 bases. CDR1 SNHLY and CDR2 FYNNEI come from the germline V gene. The CDR3 runs 16 residues. In nucleotides, the CDR3 is TGTGCCAGCAGAGAGTACGGGGGCAATAGCAATCAGCCCCAGCATTTT. Its translation is CASREYGGNSNQPQHF.

V is TRBV7-2 and J is TRBJ2-1, with D perhaps being TRBD1 or TRBD2 (6 bases each). The V end was cut by 5 bases, the J end by 8 bases, with 19 bases between. CDR3 length equals 15 residues. CDR1 is SGHTA, CDR2 FQGNSA, per germline. The CDR3 loop is CASSLRGGSRDEQFF. CDR3 bases: TGTGCCAGCAGCCTAAGAGGGGGGAGTCGGGATGAGCAGTTCTTC.

Points on this clonotype: One end of the junction varies from germline; a read error may be responsible. This chain joins TRBV3-1 and TRBJ2-7, with 7 nucleotides matching TRBD1. TRBJ2-5 explains the end of the DNA better; the J call may be wrong. This CDR3 is built from 15 residues. The V gene's germline CDR1 is LGHDT and CDR2 YNNKEL (reference sequence). The CDR3 sequence is CAGSSRQGSTETQYF. In nucleotides, the CDR3 is TGTGCCGGCAGCTCCAGACAGGGATCCACAGAGACCCAGTACTTC.

The CDR3: CASSLGRRGPYGQYF. CDR3 bases: TGTGCCAGCAGCTTAGGGCGCAGGGGACCCTATGGGCAGTACTTC. The V and J genes are TRBV11-2 and TRBJ2-5, with D tentatively TRBD1 (6 bases). The germline V and J ends were trimmed by 1 base and 11 bases, with 20 bases remaining between them. Germline CDR1 is SGHAT and CDR2 is FQNNGV. The CDR3 is 15 amino acids.

This clonotype was counted between two and nine times. The chain couples TRBV6-2 or TRBV6-3 to TRBJ2-7; 9 bases match TRBD1. V was pared by 5 bases and J by 3 bases, with 5 bases of the junction left unmatched. CDR1 is MNHEY and CDR2 is SVGEGT in the germline V gene. The CDR3 totals 14 residues. CDR3 coding DNA: TGTGCCAGCAGTGAAACAGGGGGCATCTACGAGCAGTACTTC. This encodes CASSETGGIYEQYF.

The J gene is TRBJ1-2, the V gene TRBV28; 8 bases are a match to TRBD1. The germline CDR1 and CDR2 sequences are MDHEN and SYDVKM. Trimming cost V 4 bases and J 3 bases; bases outside gene matches: 13. The CDR3 has 17 residues. CDR3 DNA sequence: TGTGCCAGCAGTTCCCTCAAAAGGACAGGGTGGGACTATGGCTACACCTTC. It specifies CASSSLKRTGWDYGYTF.

The J gene is TRBJ2-3, the V gene TRBV5-1; D is undetermined. CDR3 length equals 14 residues. CDR1 is SGHRS, CDR2 YFSETQ, per germline. V was trimmed by 3 bases and J by 10 bases, leaving 18 bases between them. CDR3 nucleotides: TGCGCCAGCAGCTCCATCCCCGGCGGCCGGGCGCAGTATTTT. It is translated as CASSSIPGGRAQYF.

V usage is TRBV5-6 and J usage is TRBJ2-1; 11 bases are shared with TRBD2. V shed 4 bases and J 4 bases; nucleotides not matched to a gene: 4. CDR3 length: 15 amino acids. The germline V gene encodes CDR1 SGHDT and CDR2 YYEEEE. This CDR3 is CASSAGLAAYNEQFF. CDR3 coding DNA: TGTGCCAGCAGCGCGGGACTAGCGGCTTACAATGAGCAGTTCTTC.

This chain joins TRBV12-3 or TRBV12-4 and TRBJ1-5; D uncertain. V dropped 3 bases and J dropped 4 bases, with 7 bases sitting between them. The CDR3 is 13 residues long. The CDR3 region has the DNA TGTGCCAGCAGTTTCGGATATAATCAGCCCCAGCATTTT. Translating it yields CASSFGYNQPQHF.

This clonotype was picked up a small number of times. The J gene is TRBJ2-5, the V gene TRBV15; 9 bases agree with TRBD1. The CDR3 extends over 17 amino acids. Germline values: CDR1 LNHNV, CDR2 YYDKDF (reference sequence). The J segment lost 5 bases and the V segment lost 0 bases, leaving 10 bases of the junction unmatched. This chain's CDR3 is CATSRDSPGQGGETQYF. The CDR3 region has the DNA TGTGCCACCAGCAGAGATTCCCCGGGACAGGGCGGCGAGACCCAGTACTTC.

The CDR3: CASRPHLGTVNEQFF. In nucleotides, the CDR3 is TGTGCCAGCAGACCTCACCTAGGGACCGTCAATGAGCAGTTCTTC. The chain uses TRBV6-2 or TRBV6-3 and TRBJ2-1, with D perhaps given as TRBD1 or TRBD2 (5 bases each). The CDR3 loop spans 15 amino acids. Germline V CDR1 and CDR2: MNHEY, SVGEGT. The V gene lost 6 bases and the J gene lost 6 bases, with 18 bases spanning the gap.

This chain links TRBV28 with TRBJ1-2; maybe TRBD1 (5 bases). The CDR3 length is 13 residues. Trimming left V 2 bases short and J 6 bases short, with 10 bases between. Germline lookup yields CDR1 MDHEN and CDR2 SYDVKM. The CDR3 protein is CASSLRTTNGYTF. CDR3 DNA: TGTGCCAGCAGTTTACGGACAACAAATGGCTACACCTTC.

This clonotype was observed a few times. This chain joins TRBV20-1 and TRBJ2-7; perhaps TRBD2 as D (6 bases). This CDR3 contains 13 residues. Between the trimmed V and J ends, which lost 0 bases and 9 bases, there was a span of 15 bases. Per germline, CDR1 DFQATT and CDR2 SNEGSKA (reference sequence). The CDR3 nucleotides are TGCAGTGCTAGAGACCCTCCGGGACTGGCGCAGTACTTC. It is translated as CSARDPPGLAQYF.

This clonotype occurred a few times. The chain has TRBV10-2 and TRBJ2-7, with 8 bases lining up with TRBD1. The J segment lost 7 bases and the V segment lost 2 bases, leaving 7 bases of the junction unmatched. The length of the CDR3 is 14 residues. Germline V gives CDR1 WSHSY, CDR2 SAAADI. The CDR3 protein is CASSELDRVGEQYF. CDR3 DNA sequence: TGCGCCAGCAGTGAGCTGGACAGGGTTGGGGAGCAGTACTTC.

The V gene is TRBV20-1, the J gene TRBJ2-3; weak D call: TRBD1 (5 bases). Germline assignment: CDR1 DFQATT and CDR2 SNEGSKA (reference sequence). The germline V and J ends were trimmed by 6 bases and 4 bases, with 17 bases remaining between them. There are 14 residues in the CDR3. In DNA, the CDR3 is TGCAGTGCAGCCGGAGACTCCAGGGCAGATACGCAGTATTTT. Translation: CSAAGDSRADTQYF.

This chain joins TRBV15 and TRBJ2-1, with TRBD2 matching 9 bases. The V gene's germline CDR1 is LNHNV and CDR2 YYDKDF (reference sequence). CDR3 length: 15 residues. After removal of 1 base from V and 7 bases from J, the junction contained 5 bases not matched to a gene. The CDR3 sequence is CATSRGGSGRNEQFF. CDR3 in DNA: TGTGCCACCAGCAGAGGAGGTAGCGGGAGAAATGAGCAGTTCTTC.

The rearrangement joins TRBV2 to TRBJ2-3; D gene ambiguous. Per germline, CDR1 SNHLY and CDR2 FYNNEI. The V end was cut by 8 bases, the J end by 4 bases, with 16 bases between. The CDR3 loop spans 14 amino acids. In DNA, the CDR3 is TGTGCCAGCCATCAAGATCATAGGGCAGATACGCAGTATTTT. It yields the protein CASHQDHRADTQYF.

The chain couples TRBV7-2 to TRBJ2-5; D is unresolved. This CDR3 spans 13 amino acids. V lost 3 bases and J lost 4, with 9 bases in between. Germline V gene sequence: CDR1 SGHTA, CDR2 FQGNSA. CDR3 nucleotide sequence: TGTACCAGCAGCTTCGGTCCAGCAGAGACCCAGTACTTC. It yields the protein CTSSFGPAETQYF.

The chain links TRBV12-3 or TRBV12-4 to TRBJ1-5; D might be TRBD1 (5 bases). The CDR3 has 17 amino acids. V lost 7 bases, J lost 6 bases, and 25 bases lay in between. CDR3: CASNQEAGRGRTQPQHF. The DNA for the CDR3 is TGTGCCAGCAACCAAGAGGCAGGGAGGGGTCGCACTCAGCCCCAGCATTTT.

The chain joins TRBV27 to TRBJ2-7; 7 bases are shared with TRBD2. Germline trimming cut 3 bases from V and 4 bases from J; bases unmatched to any gene: 15. The germline V gene has CDR1 MNHEY and CDR2 SMNVEV (reference sequence). The CDR3 contains 17 residues. The CDR3 DNA follows: TGTGCCAGCAGTTTCACTGGCGGGAGCACCTCCCTTTACGAGCAGTACTTC. This gives the protein CASSFTGGSTSLYEQYF.

In this sample, this clonotype turned up a few times. V usage is TRBV20-1 and J usage is TRBJ2-5; the match to TRBD2 covers 10 bases. Germline loops: CDR1 DFQATT, CDR2 SNEGSKA (reference sequence). This CDR3 comprises 12 residues. The V and J ends lost 3 bases and 11 bases, in that order; junction bases with no gene match: 6. The CDR3 is CSASLAGAQQYF. The CDR3 DNA is TGCAGTGCTAGCCTAGCGGGGGCTCAGCAGTACTTC.

The J gene is TRBJ2-5, the V gene TRBV20-1; D may be TRBD2 (5 bases). The CDR3 has 14 residues. Germline V lookup: CDR1 DFQATT, CDR2 SNEGSKA (reference sequence). V lost 2 bases and J lost 11, with 21 bases in between. CDR3 residues: CSARPAGGYNEQYF. CDR3 DNA sequence: TGCAGTGCTAGACCGGCAGGCGGGTACAATGAGCAGTACTTC.

This clonotype was detected a few times. This chain connects TRBV6-1 to TRBJ2-5; D might be TRBD2 (6 bases). The CDR3 has 14 residues. The V end lost 8 bases, the J end lost 0 bases, and 13 bases lay between the germline ends. CDR1 is MNHNS, CDR2 SASEGT, per germline. The CDR3 reads CASASGVHQETQYF. CDR3 sequence (DNA): TGTGCCAGCGCTTCGGGGGTCCACCAAGAGACCCAGTACTTC.

This clonotype has a handful of counts. The chain carries TRBV9 and TRBJ2-7, with 7 bases aligning to TRBD2. Germline trimming cut 4 bases from V and 0 bases from J; bases unmatched to any gene: 7. This CDR3 has 15 amino acids. Germline values: CDR1 SGDLS, CDR2 YYNGEE. The CDR3 reads CASSLQAGLSYEQYF. CDR3 bases: TGTGCCAGCAGCCTCCAAGCGGGACTCTCCTACGAGCAGTACTTC. The full variable domain, completed using reference TRBV9 and TRBJ2-7, is DSGVTQTPKHLITATGQRVTLRCSPRSGDLSVYWYQQSLDQGLQFLIQYYNGEERAKGNILERFSAQQFPDLHSELNLSSLELGDSALYFCASSLQAGLSYEQYFGPGTRLTVT.